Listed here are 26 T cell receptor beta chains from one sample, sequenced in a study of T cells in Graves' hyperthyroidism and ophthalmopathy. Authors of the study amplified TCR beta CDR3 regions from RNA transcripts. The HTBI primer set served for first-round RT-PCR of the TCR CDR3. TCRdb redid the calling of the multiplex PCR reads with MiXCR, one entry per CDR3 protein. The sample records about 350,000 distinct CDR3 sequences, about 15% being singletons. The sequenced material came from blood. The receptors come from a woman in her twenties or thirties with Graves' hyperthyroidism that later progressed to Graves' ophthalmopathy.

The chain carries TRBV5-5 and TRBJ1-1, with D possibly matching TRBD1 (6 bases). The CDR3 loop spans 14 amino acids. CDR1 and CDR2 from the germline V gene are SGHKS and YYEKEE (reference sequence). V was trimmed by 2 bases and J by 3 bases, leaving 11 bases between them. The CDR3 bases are TGTGCCAGCAGCTTCCTGGGGGCAGACACTGAAGCTTTCTTT. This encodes CASSFLGADTEAFF. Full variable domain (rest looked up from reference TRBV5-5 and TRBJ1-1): DAGVTQSPTHLIKTRGQQVTLRCSPISGHKSVSWYQQVLGQGPQFIFQYYEKEERGRGNFPDRFSARQFPNYSSELNVNALLLGDSALYLCASSFLGADTEAFFGQGTRLTVV.

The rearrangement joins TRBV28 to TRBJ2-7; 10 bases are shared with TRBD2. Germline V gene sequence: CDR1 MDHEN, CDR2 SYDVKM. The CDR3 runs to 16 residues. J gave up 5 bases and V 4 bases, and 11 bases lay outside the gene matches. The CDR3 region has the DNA TGTGCCAGCAGTTCCCCCCAAAGCGGGAGGGCCCACGAGCAGTACTTC. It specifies CASSSPQSGRAHEQYF. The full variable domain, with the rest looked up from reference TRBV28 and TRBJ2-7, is DVKVTQSSRYLVKRTGEKVFLECVQDMDHENMFWYRQDPGLGLRLIYFSYDVKMKEKGDIPEGYSVSREKKERFSLILESASTNQTSMYLCASSSPQSGRAHEQYFGPGTRLTVT.

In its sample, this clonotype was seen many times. The CDR3 loop reads CATSRRHDQETQYF. The CDR3 nucleotides read TGTGCCACCAGCCGTAGACACGACCAAGAGACCCAGTACTTC. The chain has TRBV15 and TRBJ2-5; no definite D call. V shed 5 bases and J shed 0 bases, with 10 bases lying between them. Germline assignment: CDR1 LNHNV and CDR2 YYDKDF (reference sequence). CDR3 length: 14 residues. Complete variable domain (other parts from reference TRBV15 and TRBJ2-5): DAMVIQNPRYQVTQFGKPVTLSCSQTLNHNVMYWYQQKSSQAPKLLFHYYDKDFNNEADTPDNFQSRRPNTSFCFLDIRSPGLGDTAMYLCATSRRHDQETQYFGPGTRLLVL.

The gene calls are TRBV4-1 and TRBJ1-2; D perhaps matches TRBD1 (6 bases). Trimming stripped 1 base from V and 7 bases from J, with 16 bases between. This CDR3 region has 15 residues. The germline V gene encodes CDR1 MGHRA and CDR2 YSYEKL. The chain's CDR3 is CASSQVLTGSSGYTF. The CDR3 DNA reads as TGCGCCAGCAGCCAAGTTCTGACAGGTTCTAGTGGCTACACCTTC.

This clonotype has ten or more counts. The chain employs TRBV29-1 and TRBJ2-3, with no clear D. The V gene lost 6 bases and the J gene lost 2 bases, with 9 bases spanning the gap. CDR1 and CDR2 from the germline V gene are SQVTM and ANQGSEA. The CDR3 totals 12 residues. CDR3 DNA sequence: TGCAGCGTCGCCCACTCCACAGATACGCAGTATTTT. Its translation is CSVAHSTDTQYF.

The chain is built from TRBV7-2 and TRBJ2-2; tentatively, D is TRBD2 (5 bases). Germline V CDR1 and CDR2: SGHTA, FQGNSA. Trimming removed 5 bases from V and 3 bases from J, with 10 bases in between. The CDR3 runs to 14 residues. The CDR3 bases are TGTGCCAGCAGCCGTAGCGCTGACACCGGGGAGCTGTTTTTT. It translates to CASSRSADTGELFF. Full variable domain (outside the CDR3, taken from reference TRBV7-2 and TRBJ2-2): GAGVSQSPSNKVTEKGKDVELRCDPISGHTALYWYRQSLGQGLEFLIYFQGNSAPDKSGLPSDRFSAERTGGSVSTLTIQRTQQEDSAVYLCASSRSADTGELFFGEGSRLTVL.

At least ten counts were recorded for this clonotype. CDR3 region: CASSVAAGRGDTQYF. The DNA of the CDR3 is TGTGCCAGCAGCGTAGCAGCGGGACGGGGAGATACGCAGTATTTT. The chain uses TRBV9 and TRBJ2-3; 7 nucleotides align to TRBD2. The length of the CDR3 is 15 residues. The trim removed 0 bases at V and 5 bases at J, leaving 6 bases unmatched. Germline CDR1 SGDLS, CDR2 YYNGEE.

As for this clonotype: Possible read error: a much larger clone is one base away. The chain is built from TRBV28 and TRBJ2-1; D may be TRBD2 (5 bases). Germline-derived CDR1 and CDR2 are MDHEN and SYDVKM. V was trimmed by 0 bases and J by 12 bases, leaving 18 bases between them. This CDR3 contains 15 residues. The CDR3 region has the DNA TGTGCCAGCAGTTTATGGCAGTCCCGCCGGGATGGGCAGTTCTTC. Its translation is CASSLWQSRRDGQFF. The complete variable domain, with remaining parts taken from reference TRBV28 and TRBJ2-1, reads DVKVTQSSRYLVKRTGEKVFLECVQDMDHENMFWYRQDPGLGLRLIYFSYDVKMKEKGDIPEGYSVSREKKERFSLILESASTNQTSMYLCASSLWQSRRDGQFFGPGTRLTVL.

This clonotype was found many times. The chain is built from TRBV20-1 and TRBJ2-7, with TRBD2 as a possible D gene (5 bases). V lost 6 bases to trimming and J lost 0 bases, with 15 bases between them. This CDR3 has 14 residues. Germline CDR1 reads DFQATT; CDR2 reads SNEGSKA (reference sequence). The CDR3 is CSAISSGSSYEQYF. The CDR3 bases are TGCAGTGCCATATCAAGCGGAAGCTCCTACGAGCAGTACTTC.

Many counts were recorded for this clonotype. The CDR3: CASSISSGTDRYEQYF. In nucleotides, the CDR3 is TGTGCCAGCAGCATAAGTTCCGGGACAGACAGATACGAGCAGTACTTC. V and J are TRBV11-2 and TRBJ2-7, with 7 positions matching TRBD1. V was pared by 5 bases and J by 4 bases, with 14 bases of the junction left unmatched. The CDR3 is made up of 16 amino acids. From germline, CDR1 is SGHAT and CDR2 FQNNGV.

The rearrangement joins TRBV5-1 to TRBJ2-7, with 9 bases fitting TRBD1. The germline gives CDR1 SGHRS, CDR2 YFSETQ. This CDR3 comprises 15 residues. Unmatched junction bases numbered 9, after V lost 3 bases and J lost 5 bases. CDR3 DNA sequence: TGCGCCAGCAGCTCCGACGGACAGGGGATCCACGAGCAGTACTTC. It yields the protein CASSSDGQGIHEQYF.

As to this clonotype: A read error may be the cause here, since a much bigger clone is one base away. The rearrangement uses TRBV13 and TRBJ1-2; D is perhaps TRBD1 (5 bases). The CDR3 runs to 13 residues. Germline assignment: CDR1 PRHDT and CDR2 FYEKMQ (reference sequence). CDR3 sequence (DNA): TGCGCCAGCAGACAGAATGCGAGGTATGGCTACACCTTC. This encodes CASRQNARYGYTF.

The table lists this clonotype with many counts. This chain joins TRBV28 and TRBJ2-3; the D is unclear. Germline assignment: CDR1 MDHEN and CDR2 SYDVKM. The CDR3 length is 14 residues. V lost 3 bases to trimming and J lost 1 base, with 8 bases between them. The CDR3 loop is CASSFTQGTDTQYF. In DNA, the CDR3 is TGTGCCAGCAGTTTTACCCAGGGCACAGATACGCAGTATTTT. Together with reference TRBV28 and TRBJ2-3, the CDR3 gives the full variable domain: DVKVTQSSRYLVKRTGEKVFLECVQDMDHENMFWYRQDPGLGLRLIYFSYDVKMKEKGDIPEGYSVSREKKERFSLILESASTNQTSMYLCASSFTQGTDTQYFGPGTRLTVL.

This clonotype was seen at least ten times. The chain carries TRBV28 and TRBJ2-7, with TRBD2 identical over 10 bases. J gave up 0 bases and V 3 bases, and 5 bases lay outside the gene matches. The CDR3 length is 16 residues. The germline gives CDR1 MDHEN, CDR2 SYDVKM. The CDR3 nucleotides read TGTGCCAGCAGTTTCCCCTCTAGCGGGAGCTCCTACGAGCAGTACTTC. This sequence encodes CASSFPSSGSSYEQYF.

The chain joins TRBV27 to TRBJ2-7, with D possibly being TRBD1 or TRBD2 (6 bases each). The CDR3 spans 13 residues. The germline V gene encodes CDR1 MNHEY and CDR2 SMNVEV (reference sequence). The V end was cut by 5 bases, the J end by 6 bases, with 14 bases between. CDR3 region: CASSTPTGAEQYF. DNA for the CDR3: TGTGCCAGCAGTACCCCGACGGGGGCCGAGCAGTACTTC.

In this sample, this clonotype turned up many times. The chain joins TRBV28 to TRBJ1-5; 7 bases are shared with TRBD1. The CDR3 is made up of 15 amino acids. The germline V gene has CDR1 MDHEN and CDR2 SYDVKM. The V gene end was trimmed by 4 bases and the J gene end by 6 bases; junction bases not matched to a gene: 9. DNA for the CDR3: TGTGCCAGCAGTTCAGGGACAGTATCCGGTCAGCCCCAGCATTTT. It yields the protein CASSSGTVSGQPQHF.

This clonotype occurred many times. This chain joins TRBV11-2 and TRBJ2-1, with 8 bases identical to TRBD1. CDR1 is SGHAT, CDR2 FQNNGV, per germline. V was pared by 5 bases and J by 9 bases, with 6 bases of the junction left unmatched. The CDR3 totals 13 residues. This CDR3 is CASSNAGGTEQFF. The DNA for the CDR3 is TGTGCCAGCAGCAACGCAGGGGGCACTGAGCAGTTCTTC.

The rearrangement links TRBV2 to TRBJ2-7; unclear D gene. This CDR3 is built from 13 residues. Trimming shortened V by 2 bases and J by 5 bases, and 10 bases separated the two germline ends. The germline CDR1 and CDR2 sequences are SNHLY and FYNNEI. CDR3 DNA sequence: TGTGCCAGCAGTGAATTTGCGATTGACGAGCAGTACGTC. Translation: CASSEFAIDEQYV.

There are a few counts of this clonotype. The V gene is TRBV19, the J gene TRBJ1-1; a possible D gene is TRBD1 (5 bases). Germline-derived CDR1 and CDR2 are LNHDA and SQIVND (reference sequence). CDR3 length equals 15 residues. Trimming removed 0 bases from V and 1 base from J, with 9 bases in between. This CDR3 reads CASSIDPGWNTEAFF. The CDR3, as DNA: TGTGCCAGTAGTATAGATCCAGGGTGGAACACTGAAGCTTTCTTT.

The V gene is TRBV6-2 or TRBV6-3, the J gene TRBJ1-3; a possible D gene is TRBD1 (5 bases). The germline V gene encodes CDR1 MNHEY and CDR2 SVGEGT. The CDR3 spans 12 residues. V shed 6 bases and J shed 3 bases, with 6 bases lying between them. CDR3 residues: CASRGLGNTIYF. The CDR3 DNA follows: TGTGCCAGCAGGGGGCTTGGAAACACCATATATTTT.

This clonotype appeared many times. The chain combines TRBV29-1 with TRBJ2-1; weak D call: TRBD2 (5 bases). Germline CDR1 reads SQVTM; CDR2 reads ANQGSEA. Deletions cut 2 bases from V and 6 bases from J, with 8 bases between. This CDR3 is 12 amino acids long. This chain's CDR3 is CSVERTSNEQFF. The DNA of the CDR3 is TGCAGCGTTGAAAGGACTTCCAATGAGCAGTTCTTC.

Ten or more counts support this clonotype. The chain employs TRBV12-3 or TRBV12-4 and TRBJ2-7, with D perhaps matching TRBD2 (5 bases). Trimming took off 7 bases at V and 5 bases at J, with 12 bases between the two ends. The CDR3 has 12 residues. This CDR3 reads CASNYPGNEQYF. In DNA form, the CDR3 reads TGTGCCAGCAACTACCCGGGGAACGAGCAGTACTTC.

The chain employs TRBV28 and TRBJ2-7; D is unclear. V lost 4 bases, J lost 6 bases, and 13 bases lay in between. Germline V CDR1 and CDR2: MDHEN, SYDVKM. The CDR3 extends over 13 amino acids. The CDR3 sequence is CASSSTSTGEQYF. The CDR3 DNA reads TGTGCCAGCAGTTCCACCTCCACTGGCGAGCAGTACTTC.

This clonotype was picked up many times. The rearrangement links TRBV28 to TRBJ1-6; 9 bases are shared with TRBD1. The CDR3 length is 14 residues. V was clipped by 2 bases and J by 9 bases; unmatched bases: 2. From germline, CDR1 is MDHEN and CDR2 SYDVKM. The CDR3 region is CASSLRDRVSPLHF. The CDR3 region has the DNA TGTGCCAGCAGTTTAAGGGACAGGGTTTCACCCCTCCACTTT.

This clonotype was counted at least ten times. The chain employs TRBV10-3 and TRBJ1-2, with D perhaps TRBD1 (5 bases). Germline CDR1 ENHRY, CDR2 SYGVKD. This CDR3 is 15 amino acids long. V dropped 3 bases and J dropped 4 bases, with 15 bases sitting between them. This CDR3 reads CAISETTVGGYGYTF. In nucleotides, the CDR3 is TGTGCCATCAGTGAAACGACAGTTGGAGGCTATGGCTACACCTTC.

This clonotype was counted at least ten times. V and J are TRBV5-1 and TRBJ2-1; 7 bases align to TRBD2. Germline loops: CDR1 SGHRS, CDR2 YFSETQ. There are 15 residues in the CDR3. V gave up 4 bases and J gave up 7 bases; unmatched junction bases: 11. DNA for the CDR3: TGCGCCAGCAGCACAGGACTAGTTCTAAGGAATGAGCAGTTCTTC. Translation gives CASSTGLVLRNEQFF.